The 7 T cell receptor beta chains reported below all come from one sample, sequenced in a study of shared clonotypes between healthy human individuals. TCRdb's copy holds only in-frame clones and misses some; the assay was immunoSEQ multiplex PCR. The table has more than 2 million clones, roughly 96% seen once. Specimen: naive CD4+ T cells sorted from blood. Indicated subset: CD45RA+ positively selected. The receptors stem from a man between 18 and 35 years old in good health.

This chain joins TRBV28 and TRBJ1-2; TRBD1 is a possible D gene (5 bases). Looked up from germline, CDR1 is MDHEN and CDR2 is SYDVKM. Trimming took 6 bases from V and 8 from J, leaving 16 bases between them. The CDR3 covers 13 residues. The CDR3 bases are TGTGCCAGCAGATATACTGGGACCGGGGGCTACACCTTC. As protein: CASRYTGTGGYTF.

This chain connects TRBV6-1 to TRBJ2-7, with D perhaps TRBD1 (5 bases). Germline V CDR1 and CDR2: MNHNS, SASEGT. V lost 7 bases to trimming and J lost 3 bases, with 19 bases between them. The CDR3 covers 15 residues. The CDR3 loop is CASNRNRNQGYEQYF. DNA of the CDR3: TGTGCCAGCAACCGAAATCGAAACCAGGGCTACGAGCAGTACTTC.

On this clone: The sample has other DNA sequences that encode this CDR3 too. The V and J genes are TRBV18 and TRBJ1-4; D is unresolved. Germline values: CDR1 KGHSH, CDR2 LQKENI. V lost 3 bases to trimming and J lost 8 bases, with 7 bases between them. The CDR3 is made up of 12 amino acids. The CDR3 DNA follows: TGTGCCAGCTCACCCGCAGGCGAAAAACTGTTTTTT. Protein product: CASSPAGEKLFF.

The chain joins TRBV1 to TRBJ2-5; TRBD1, the D gene given by the table, was not confirmed from the DNA. TRBV1 is flagged as a pseudogene. This CDR3 spans 17 amino acids. CDR3 in amino acids: CTSRLNDDWTPLETQYF. CDR3 bases: TGCACCAGCAGGCTGAATGACGATTGGACACCTCTTGAGACCCAGTACTTC.

The chain recombines TRBV6-5 with TRBJ1-2; maybe TRBD1 (5 bases). Trimming took off 6 bases at V and 4 bases at J, with 12 bases between the two ends. Germline values: CDR1 MNHEY, CDR2 SVGAGI. The CDR3 extends over 13 amino acids. The CDR3 coding sequence is TGTGCCAGCAGCCGCTTTGGGGCCTATGGCTACACCTTC. This gives the protein CASSRFGAYGYTF.

This chain connects TRBV7-2 to TRBJ1-2; unclear D gene. CDR3 length equals 13 residues. Germline V gives CDR1 SGHTA, CDR2 FQGNSA. V was clipped by 5 bases and J by 4 bases, with 11 bases between them. The chain's CDR3 is CASSGSGAYGYTF. DNA of the CDR3: TGTGCCAGCAGCGGGAGCGGAGCCTATGGCTACACCTTC.

As DNA, the CDR3 is TGCGCCAGCAGCTCAGGACAGCAGGGCAAAAACATTCAGTACTTC. This gives the protein CASSSGQQGKNIQYF. The gene calls are TRBV5-1 and TRBJ2-4, with a weak D call TRBD1 (6 bases). The CDR3 totals 15 residues. CDR1 and CDR2 (germline): SGHRS, YFSETQ. Trimming pared 3 bases from V and 3 bases from J, leaving 13 bases between.